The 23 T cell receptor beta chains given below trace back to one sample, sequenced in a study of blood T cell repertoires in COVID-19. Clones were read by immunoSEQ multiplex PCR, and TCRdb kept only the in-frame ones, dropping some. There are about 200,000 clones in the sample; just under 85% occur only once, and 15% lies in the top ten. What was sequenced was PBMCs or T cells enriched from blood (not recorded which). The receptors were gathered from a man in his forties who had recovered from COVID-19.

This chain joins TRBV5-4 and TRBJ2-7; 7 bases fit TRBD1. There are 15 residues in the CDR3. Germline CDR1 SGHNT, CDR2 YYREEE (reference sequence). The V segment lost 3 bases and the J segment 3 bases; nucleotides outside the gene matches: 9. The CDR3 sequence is CASSSETGNLYEQYF. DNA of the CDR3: TGTGCCAGCAGCTCAGAGACAGGGAACCTCTACGAGCAGTACTTC.

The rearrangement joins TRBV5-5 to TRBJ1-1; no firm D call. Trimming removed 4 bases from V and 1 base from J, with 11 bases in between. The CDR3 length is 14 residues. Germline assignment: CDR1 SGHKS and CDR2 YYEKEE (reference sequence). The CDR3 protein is CASSREYANTEAFF. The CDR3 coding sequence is TGTGCCAGCAGCCGCGAATACGCGAACACTGAAGCTTTCTTT. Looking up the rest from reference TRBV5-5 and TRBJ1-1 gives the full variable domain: DAGVTQSPTHLIKTRGQQVTLRCSPISGHKSVSWYQQVLGQGPQFIFQYYEKEERGRGNFPDRFSARQFPNYSSELNVNALLLGDSALYLCASSREYANTEAFFGQGTRLTVV.

The CDR3 DNA reads TGTGCCAGCAGTTTGGGGGGAGGCAATCAGCCCCAGCATTTT. It translates to CASSLGGGNQPQHF. The chain combines TRBV6-5 with TRBJ1-5, with a possible D match to TRBD1 (5 bases). Germline-derived CDR1 and CDR2 are MNHEY and SVGAGI. Trimming cost V 4 bases and J 2 bases, with 9 bases left between them. The CDR3 is 14 residues long.

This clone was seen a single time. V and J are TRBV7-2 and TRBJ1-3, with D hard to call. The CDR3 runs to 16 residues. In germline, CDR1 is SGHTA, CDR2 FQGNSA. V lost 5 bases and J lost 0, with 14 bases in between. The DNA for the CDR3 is TGTGCCAGCAGCCCCTTCGAGCTCCCCTCTGGAAACACCATATATTTT. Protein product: CASSPFELPSGNTIYF.

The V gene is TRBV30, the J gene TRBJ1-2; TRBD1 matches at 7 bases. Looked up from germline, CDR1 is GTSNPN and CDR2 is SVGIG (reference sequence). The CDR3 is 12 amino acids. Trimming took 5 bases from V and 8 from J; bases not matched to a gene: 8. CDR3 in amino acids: CAWDQGDRGYTF. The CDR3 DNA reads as TGTGCCTGGGATCAGGGGGATCGGGGCTACACCTTC.

The CDR3 spells CASSLEGTGPYEQYF. In nucleotides, the CDR3 is TGCGCCAGCAGTCTGGAGGGGACAGGGCCCTACGAGCAGTACTTC. The chain employs TRBV5-1 and TRBJ2-7; TRBD1 aligns across 9 bases. Germline CDR1 is SGHRS and CDR2 is YFSETQ. The V and J ends lost 5 bases and 2 bases, in that order; junction bases with no gene match: 8. The CDR3 covers 15 residues.

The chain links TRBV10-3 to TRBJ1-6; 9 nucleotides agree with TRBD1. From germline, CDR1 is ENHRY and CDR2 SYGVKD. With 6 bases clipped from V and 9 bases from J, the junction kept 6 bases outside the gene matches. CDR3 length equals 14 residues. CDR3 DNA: TGTGCCATCAGCCACGGGACAGGGCCTTCACCCCTCCACTTT. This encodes CAISHGTGPSPLHF.

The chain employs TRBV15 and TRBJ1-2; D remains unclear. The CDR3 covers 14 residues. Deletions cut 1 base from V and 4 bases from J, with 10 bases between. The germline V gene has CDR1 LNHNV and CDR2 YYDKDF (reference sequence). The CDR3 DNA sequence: TGTGCCACCAGCAGAGGGGAGGTCAGCTATGGCTACACCTTC. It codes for CATSRGEVSYGYTF.

The CDR3 loop is CASSPGSGELFF. CDR3 nucleotides: TGTGCCAGCTCACCAGGGAGTGGGGAGCTGTTTTTT. The gene calls are TRBV18 and TRBJ2-2; possibly TRBD2 for D (5 bases). Per germline, CDR1 KGHSH and CDR2 LQKENI. The CDR3 runs 12 residues. V was cut by 2 bases and J by 8 bases, with 6 bases left in between.

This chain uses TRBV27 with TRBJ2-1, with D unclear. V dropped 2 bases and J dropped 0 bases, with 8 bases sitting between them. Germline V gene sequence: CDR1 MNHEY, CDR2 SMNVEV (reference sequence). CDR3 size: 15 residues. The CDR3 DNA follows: TGTGCCAGCAGTTTAGGGCTGGCCTCCTACAATGAGCAGTTCTTC. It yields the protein CASSLGLASYNEQFF.

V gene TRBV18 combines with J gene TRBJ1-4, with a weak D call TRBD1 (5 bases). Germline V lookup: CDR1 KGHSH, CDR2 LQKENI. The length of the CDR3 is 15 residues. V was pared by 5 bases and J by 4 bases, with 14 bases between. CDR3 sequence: CASSKDRPDNEKLFF. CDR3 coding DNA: TGTGCCAGCTCAAAAGACAGACCTGATAATGAAAAACTGTTTTTT.

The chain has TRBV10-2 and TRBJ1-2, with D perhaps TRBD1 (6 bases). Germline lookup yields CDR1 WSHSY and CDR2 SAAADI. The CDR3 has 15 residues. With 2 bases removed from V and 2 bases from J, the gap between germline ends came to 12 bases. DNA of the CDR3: TGCGCCAGCAGTGAGAAGGGGCAGGGGAACTATGGCTACACCTTC. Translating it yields CASSEKGQGNYGYTF.

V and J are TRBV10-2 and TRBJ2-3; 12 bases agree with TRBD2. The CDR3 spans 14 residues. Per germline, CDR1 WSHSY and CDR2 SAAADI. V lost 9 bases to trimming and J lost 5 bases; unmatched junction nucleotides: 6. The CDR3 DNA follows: TGCGCCAGTCAGACTAGCGGGAGAGGAGATACGCAGTATTTT. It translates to CASQTSGRGDTQYF.

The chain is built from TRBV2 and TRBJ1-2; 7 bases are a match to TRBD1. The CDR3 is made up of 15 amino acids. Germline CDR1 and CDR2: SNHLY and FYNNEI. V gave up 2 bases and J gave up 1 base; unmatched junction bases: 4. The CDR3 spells CASSESRGYNYGYTF. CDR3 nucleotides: TGTGCCAGCAGTGAATCCAGGGGGTATAACTATGGCTACACCTTC. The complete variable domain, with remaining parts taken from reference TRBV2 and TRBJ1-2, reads EPEVTQTPSHQVTQMGQEVILRCVPISNHLYFYWYRQILGQKVEFLVSFYNNEISEKSEIFDDQFSVERPDGSNFTLKIRSTKLEDSAMYFCASSESRGYNYGYTFGSGTRLTVV.

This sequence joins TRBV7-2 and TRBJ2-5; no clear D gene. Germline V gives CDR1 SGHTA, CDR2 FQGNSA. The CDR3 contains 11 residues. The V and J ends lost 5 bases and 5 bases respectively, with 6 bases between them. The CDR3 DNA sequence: TGTGCCAGCAGCCAAGAGGAGACCCAGTACTTC. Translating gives CASSQEETQYF.

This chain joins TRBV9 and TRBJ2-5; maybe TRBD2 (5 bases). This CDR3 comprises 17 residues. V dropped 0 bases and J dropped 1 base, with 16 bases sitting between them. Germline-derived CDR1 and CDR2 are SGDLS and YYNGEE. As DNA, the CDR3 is TGTGCCAGCAGCGTAGCAGGTGCTAGCAGAGGCCAAGAGACCCAGTACTTC. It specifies CASSVAGASRGQETQYF.

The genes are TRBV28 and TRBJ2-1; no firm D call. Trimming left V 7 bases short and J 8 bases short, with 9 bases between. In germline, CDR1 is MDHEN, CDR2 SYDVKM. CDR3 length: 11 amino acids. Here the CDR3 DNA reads TGTGCCAGCACCAGGCGAGATGAGCAGTTCTTC. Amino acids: CASTRRDEQFF.

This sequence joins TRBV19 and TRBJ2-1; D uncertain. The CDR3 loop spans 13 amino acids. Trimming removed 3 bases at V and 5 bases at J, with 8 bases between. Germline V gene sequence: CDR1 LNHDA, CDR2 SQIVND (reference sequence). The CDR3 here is CASSMYTNNEQFF. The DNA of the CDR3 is TGTGCCAGTAGTATGTACACCAACAATGAGCAGTTCTTC. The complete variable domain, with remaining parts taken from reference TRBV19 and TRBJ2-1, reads DGGITQSPKYLFRKEGQNVTLSCEQNLNHDAMYWYRQDPGQGLRLIYYSQIVNDFQKGDIAEGYSVSREKKESFPLTVTSAQKNPTAFYLCASSMYTNNEQFFGPGTRLTVL.

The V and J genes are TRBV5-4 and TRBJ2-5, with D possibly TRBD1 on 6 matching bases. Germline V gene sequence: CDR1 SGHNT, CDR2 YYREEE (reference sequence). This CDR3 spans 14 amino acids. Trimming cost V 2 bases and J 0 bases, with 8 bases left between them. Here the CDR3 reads CASSFDRYQETQYF. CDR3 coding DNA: TGTGCCAGCAGCTTCGACAGGTACCAAGAGACCCAGTACTTC.

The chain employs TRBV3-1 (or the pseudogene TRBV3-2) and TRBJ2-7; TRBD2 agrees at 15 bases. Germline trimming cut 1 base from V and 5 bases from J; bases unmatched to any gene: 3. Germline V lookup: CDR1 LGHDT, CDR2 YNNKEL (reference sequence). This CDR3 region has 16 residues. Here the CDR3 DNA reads TGTGCCAGCAGCCAAGTCGGGACTAGCGGGAGGAACGAGCAGTACTTC. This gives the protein CASSQVGTSGRNEQYF.

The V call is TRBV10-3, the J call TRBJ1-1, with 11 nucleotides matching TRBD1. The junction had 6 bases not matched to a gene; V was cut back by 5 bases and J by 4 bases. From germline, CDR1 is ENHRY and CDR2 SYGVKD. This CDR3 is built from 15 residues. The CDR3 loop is CAISPGQGVATEAFF. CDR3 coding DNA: TGTGCCATCAGTCCGGGACAGGGGGTGGCCACTGAAGCTTTCTTT.

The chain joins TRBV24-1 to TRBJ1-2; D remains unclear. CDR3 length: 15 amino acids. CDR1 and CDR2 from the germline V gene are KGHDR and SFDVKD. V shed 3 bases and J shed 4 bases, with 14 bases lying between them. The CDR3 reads CATSDGPLLGYGYTF. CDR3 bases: TGTGCCACCAGTGATGGCCCCCTGCTAGGCTATGGCTACACCTTC.

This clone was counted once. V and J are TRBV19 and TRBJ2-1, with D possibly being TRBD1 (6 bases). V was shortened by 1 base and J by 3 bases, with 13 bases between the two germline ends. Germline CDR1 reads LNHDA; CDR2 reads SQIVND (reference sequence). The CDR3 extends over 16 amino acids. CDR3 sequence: CASSIGGRGLYNEQFF. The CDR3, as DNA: TGTGCCAGTAGTATAGGCGGCAGGGGCCTCTACAATGAGCAGTTCTTC.